The entry below describes one T cell receptor (beta chain). Antigen unknown. This sample is part of a study of OX40 agonist ivuxolimab in advanced cancers. Whole-study context: Head and neck, renal cell, melanoma or hepatocellular carcinoma were the cancers that dose-escalation patients had. Points from the study as a whole: At doses 0.1 to 3.0 mg/kg, CD4+ and CD8+ clones expanded. Those patients achieving a partial response at 0.1-3.0 mg/kg showed among the lowest clonal expansion.

Libraries were prepared by immunoSEQ multiplex PCR; TCRdb keeps only in-frame clonotypes and omits some of them. The repertoire consists of 4,500 to 7,000 clones, with around 71% occurring once and the leading ten covering roughly 61%. V lost 1 base, J lost 4 bases, and 6 bases stayed unmatched. Germline values: CDR1 SGHAT, CDR2 FQNNGV. CDR3 length equals 16 residues. This chain links TRBV11-2 with TRBJ2-7; 11 bases line up with TRBD2. The sequence came from an adult with an advanced solid tumor such as melanoma, head and neck, liver or kidney cancer. The specimen comprised CD4+ or CD8+ T cells sorted from blood, sampled in a trial of the OX40 agonist ivuxolimab. CDR3: CASSLAIAGGFYEQYF. The CDR3 DNA follows: TGTGCCAGCAGCTTAGCGATAGCGGGAGGGTTTTACGAGCAGTACTTC.